The 10 T cell receptor beta chains in this list originate from one sample, sequenced in a study of T cell responses to AZD1222 COVID-19 vaccine. Sequencing was performed with immunoSEQ multiplex PCR; in TCRdb, only in-frame clones are kept and a portion is missing. The sample has about 150,000 clones; around 89% are singletons. The sequences come from peripheral blood, collected on day 0 of MenACWY control vaccination. Receptors were obtained from an adult in good health.

The rearrangement joins TRBV3-1 (or the pseudogene TRBV3-2) to TRBJ1-1; D unresolved. Germline-derived CDR1 and CDR2 are LGHDT and YNNKEL (reference sequence). The CDR3 is 14 amino acids. V shed 1 base and J shed 3 bases, with 9 bases lying between them. CDR3 region: CASSQAYGYTEAFF. CDR3 DNA: TGTGCCAGCAGCCAAGCATACGGTTACACTGAAGCTTTCTTT.

The sample holds one count of this clone. This rearrangement joins TRBV7-2 to TRBJ1-5; 9 nucleotides match TRBD1. This CDR3 contains 17 residues. The germline V gene encodes CDR1 SGHTA and CDR2 FQGNSA. V shed 0 bases, J shed 4 bases, and the junction held 7 bases outside the gene matches. In DNA, the CDR3 is TGTGCCAGCAGCTTAGCTGGGACAGGGTCGGGGAATCAGCCCCAGCATTTT. It translates to CASSLAGTGSGNQPQHF.

As DNA, the CDR3 is TGTGCCAGCAGTAATAGCGGGAACTCCTACGAGCAGTACTTC. It translates to CASSNSGNSYEQYF. The V and J genes are TRBV6-6 and TRBJ2-7, with 8 positions matching TRBD2. The CDR3 runs 14 residues. J was trimmed by 0 bases and V by 5 bases; bases with no gene match: 3. Germline V gene lookup returns CDR1 MNHNY and CDR2 SVGAGI (reference sequence).

The rearrangement links TRBV12-3 or TRBV12-4 to TRBJ1-2; D may be TRBD1 (5 bases). V was shortened by 7 bases and J by 6 bases, with 12 bases between the two germline ends. CDR3 length equals 12 residues. The CDR3 DNA reads as TGTGCCAGCACCTCGGGGGGTAATGGCTACACCTTC. Its protein product is CASTSGGNGYTF.

J is TRBJ1-5 and V is TRBV5-1; tentatively, D is TRBD1 (6 bases). Per germline, CDR1 SGHRS and CDR2 YFSETQ. The CDR3 is 13 amino acids. V dropped 4 bases and J dropped 8 bases, with 13 bases sitting between them. The CDR3 reads CASSQQGGEPQHF. The DNA of the CDR3 is TGCGCCAGCAGCCAACAGGGAGGTGAGCCCCAGCATTTT.

This rearrangement joins TRBV18 to TRBJ1-2; no firm D call. V lost 1 base to trimming and J lost 8 bases, with 8 bases between them. CDR3 length: 12 amino acids. Germline CDR1 is KGHSH and CDR2 is LQKENI. The CDR3 DNA follows: TGTGCCAGCTCACCACAAGGGCACGGCTACACCTTC. This gives the protein CASSPQGHGYTF.

DNA of the CDR3: TGTGCCAGCAGCTTAGTGGGACAGACATATGGCTACACCTTC. It codes for CASSLVGQTYGYTF. The gene calls are TRBV7-3 and TRBJ1-2, with TRBD1 matching 7 bases. CDR1 is SGHTA, CDR2 FQGTGA, per germline. Trimming at V came to 2 bases and at J to 5 bases, leaving 5 bases not matched to a gene. The CDR3 has 14 residues.

The chain combines TRBV27 with TRBJ1-6, with D unresolved. CDR3 size: 15 residues. Germline V gene data show CDR1 as MNHEY and CDR2 as SMNVEV (reference sequence). Trimming removed 3 bases at V and 0 bases at J, with 6 bases between. The CDR3 reads CASSFGSSYNSPLHF. CDR3 sequence (DNA): TGTGCCAGCAGTTTCGGTAGCTCCTATAATTCACCCCTCCACTTT.

The rearrangement uses TRBV21-1 and TRBJ2-7; TRBD1 reflects the table's D call only, with no check against the DNA. TRBV21-1 represents a pseudogene. The CDR3 is 13 amino acids. The CDR3, as DNA: TGTGCCAGCAGCGGGCTTTACTCCTACGAGCAGTACTTC. Translating it yields CASSGLYSYEQYF.

J is TRBJ1-3 and V is TRBV7-9; no clear D. Germline lookup yields CDR1 SEHNR and CDR2 FQNEAQ (reference sequence). The V end lost 1 base, the J end lost 4 bases, and 5 bases lay between the germline ends. The CDR3 covers 13 residues. CDR3: CASSLVLGNTIYF. Written as DNA, the CDR3 is TGTGCCAGCAGCTTAGTACTGGGAAACACCATATATTTT. Drawing the rest from reference TRBV7-9 and TRBJ1-3, the complete variable domain is DTGVSQNPRHKITKRGQNVTFRCDPISEHNRLYWYRQTLGQGPEFLTYFQNEAQLEKSRLLSDRFSAERPKGSFSTLEIQRTEQGDSAMYLCASSLVLGNTIYFGEGSWLTVV.